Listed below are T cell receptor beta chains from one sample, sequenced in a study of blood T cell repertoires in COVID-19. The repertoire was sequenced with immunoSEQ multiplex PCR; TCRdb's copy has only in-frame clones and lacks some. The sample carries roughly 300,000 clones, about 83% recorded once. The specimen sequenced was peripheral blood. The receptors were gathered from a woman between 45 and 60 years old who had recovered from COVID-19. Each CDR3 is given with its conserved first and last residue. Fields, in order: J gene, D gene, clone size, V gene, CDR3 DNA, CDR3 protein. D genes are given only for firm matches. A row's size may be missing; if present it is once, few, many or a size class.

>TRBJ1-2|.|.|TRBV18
TGTGCCAGCTCCCCGTCGCGGGTTATATCACAGTCCAACTATGGCTACACCTTC
CASSPSRVISQSNYGYTF
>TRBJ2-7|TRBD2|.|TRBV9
TGTGCCAGCAGCGTAGGACGGGGGGGTTTCTCCTACGAGCAGTACTTC
CASSVGRGGFSYEQYF
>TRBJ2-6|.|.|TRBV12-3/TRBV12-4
TGTGCCAGCAGGTATTCTGGGGCCAACGTCCTGACTTTC
CASRYSGANVLTF
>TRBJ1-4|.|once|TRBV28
TGTGCCAGCAGTTTATGGTGGGGGGTAGGGGCTGAAAAACTGTTTTTT
CASSLWWGVGAEKLFF
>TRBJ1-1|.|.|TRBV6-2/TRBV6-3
TGTGCCAGCAGTTACCCAGAGAACACTGAAGCTTTCTTT
CASSYPENTEAFF
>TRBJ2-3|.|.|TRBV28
TGTGCCAGCAGTTTGGGTTCAGTCGGGTTTGGCACAGATACGCAGTATTTT
CASSLGSVGFGTDTQYF
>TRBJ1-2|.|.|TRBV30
TGTGCCTGGAGTGTAGGACACCGAATTAACTATGGCTACACCTTC
CAWSVGHRINYGYTF
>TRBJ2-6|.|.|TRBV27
TGTGCCAGCAGTTTATACAACAGGGTTGGTGGGGCCAACGTCCTGACTTTC
CASSLYNRVGGANVLTF
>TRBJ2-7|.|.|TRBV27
TGTGCCAGCAGTTCCCTCCAGGGGAAGTTTTTATACGAGCAGTACTTC
CASSSLQGKFLYEQYF
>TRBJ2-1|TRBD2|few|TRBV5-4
TGTGCCAGCAGCTTGGCGCTAGCGGGAACAGGGAATGAGCAGTTCTTC
CASSLALAGTGNEQFF
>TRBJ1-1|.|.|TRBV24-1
TGTGCCACCAGTGACAGGGACACTGAAGCTTTCTTT
CATSDRDTEAFF
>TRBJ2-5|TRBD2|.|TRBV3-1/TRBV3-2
TGTGCCAGCAGCCAGGGGACTAGCGGGAGCCAGGAGACCCAGTACTTC
CASSQGTSGSQETQYF
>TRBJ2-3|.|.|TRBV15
TGTGCCACCAGCAGAGACTTGGAGCGGCATACGCAGTATTTT
CATSRDLERHTQYF
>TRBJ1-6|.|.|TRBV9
TGTGCCAGCAGCGTAGAGAGCTACCGTTCCTATAATTCACCCCTCCACTTT
CASSVESYRSYNSPLHF
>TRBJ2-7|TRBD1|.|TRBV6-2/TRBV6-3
TGTGCCAGCAGTAAGACAGGGGGTCCCTACGAGCAGTACTTC
CASSKTGGPYEQYF
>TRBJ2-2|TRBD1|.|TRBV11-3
TGTGCCAGCAGCCGGACAGGGACGAACACCGGGGAGCTGTTTTTT
CASSRTGTNTGELFF
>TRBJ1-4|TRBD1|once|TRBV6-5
TGTGCCAGCAGTAGTACAGGGGGTTCCTATGAAAAACTGTTTTTT
CASSSTGGSYEKLFF
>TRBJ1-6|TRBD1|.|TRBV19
TGTGCCAGTACCCCGGGACAGGGTGTGCCCTATAATTCACCCCTCCACTTT
CASTPGQGVPYNSPLHF
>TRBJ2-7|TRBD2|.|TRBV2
TGTGCCAGCAGTGAAGCAGAACTAGCGGGGGGATACGAGCAGTACTTC
CASSEAELAGGYEQYF
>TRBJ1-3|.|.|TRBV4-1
TGCGCCAGCAGCCAAGGCGCGGCCAGAAGTTACTCTGGAAACACCATATATTTT
CASSQGAARSYSGNTIYF
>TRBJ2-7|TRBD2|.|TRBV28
TGTGCCAGCAGTTTAACTAGCGGGATATCCTACGAGCAGTACTTC
CASSLTSGISYEQYF
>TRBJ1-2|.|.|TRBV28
TGTGCCAGCAGTCAGGGACAAGACTACGGCTACACCTTC
CASSQGQDYGYTF
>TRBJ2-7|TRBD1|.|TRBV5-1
TGCGCCAGCAGCTGGGACAGGAACTACGAGCAGTACTTC
CASSWDRNYEQYF
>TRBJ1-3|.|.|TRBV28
TGTGCCAGCAGTTTAATGCTTAGATCTAGAAACACCATATATTTT
CASSLMLRSRNTIYF
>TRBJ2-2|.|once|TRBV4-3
TGCGCCAGCAGCCAAGAAACAGTAAACACCGGGGAGCTGTTTTTT
CASSQETVNTGELFF
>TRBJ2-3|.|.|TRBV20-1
TGCAGTCCCGAGATCGCAGATACGCAGTATTTT
CSPEIADTQYF